The 28 T cell receptor beta chains presented below share a single source sample, sequenced in a study of cytomegalovirus exposure and HLA in healthy donors. The primer mix had 60 Vbeta and 13 Jbeta primers. The repertoire was sequenced with immunoSEQ multiplex PCR; TCRdb's copy has only in-frame clones and lacks some. The table includes just over 150,000 clones, under 90% detected once. The sample comprised PBMCs. The source of these receptors is a man younger than 30 in good health and CMV-seronegative.

The CDR3 region is CATGAGVAGVYEQYF. CDR3 DNA sequence: TGTGCCACCGGGGCCGGGGTAGCGGGGGTCTACGAGCAGTACTTC. The J gene is TRBJ2-7, the V gene TRBV6-1; 9 bases are a match to TRBD2. CDR1 is MNHNS, CDR2 SASEGT, per germline. J was trimmed by 3 bases and V by 10 bases; bases with no gene match: 13. This CDR3 has 15 residues.

The chain is built from TRBV7-2 and TRBJ1-2; 8 nucleotides match TRBD1. After removal of 4 bases from V and 4 bases from J, the junction contained 2 bases not matched to a gene. There are 13 residues in the CDR3. The germline V gene encodes CDR1 SGHTA and CDR2 FQGNSA. CDR3 nucleotides: TGTGCCAGCAGCTCGGGACAGGTCTATGGCTACACCTTC. This encodes CASSSGQVYGYTF.

This rearrangement joins TRBV28 to TRBJ1-5; perhaps TRBD1 as D (6 bases). The CDR3 contains 15 residues. Germline CDR1 is MDHEN and CDR2 is SYDVKM. Trimming pared 4 bases from V and 4 bases from J, leaving 14 bases between. DNA for the CDR3: TGTGCCAGCAGTTCGACAGGCAGTAATAATCAGCCCCAGCATTTT. Translated, it gives CASSSTGSNNQPQHF.

This clone came up a few times. The V gene is TRBV19, the J gene TRBJ1-2, with 8 bases identical to TRBD1. The CDR3 runs 14 residues. Germline CDR1 reads LNHDA; CDR2 reads SQIVND (reference sequence). V was clipped by 5 bases and J by 1 base; unmatched bases: 3. CDR3 amino acids: CASSLGQVNYGYTF. In DNA form, the CDR3 reads TGTGCCAGTAGTCTGGGACAGGTTAACTATGGCTACACCTTC.

This chain links TRBV9 with TRBJ2-2; 9 bases map to TRBD2. After removal of 1 base from V and 5 bases from J, the junction contained 6 bases not matched to a gene. Germline CDR1 SGDLS, CDR2 YYNGEE. The CDR3 sequence is 16 residues long. The CDR3 region is CASSVIAGALTGELFF. As DNA, the CDR3 is TGTGCCAGCAGCGTAATAGCGGGAGCTCTGACCGGGGAGCTGTTTTTT.

The J gene is TRBJ2-1, the V gene TRBV5-1, with 13 bases aligning to TRBD2. The CDR3 sequence is 15 residues long. V was clipped by 4 bases and J by 8 bases; unmatched bases: 6. The germline gives CDR1 SGHRS, CDR2 YFSETQ. The CDR3, as DNA: TGCGCCAGCAGCCCGGGACTAGCGGGGAGGGATGAGCAGTTCTTC. Translation: CASSPGLAGRDEQFF.

The chain is built from TRBV28 and TRBJ1-6; perhaps TRBD1 as D (6 bases). From germline, CDR1 is MDHEN and CDR2 SYDVKM. The CDR3 sequence is 14 residues long. The V gene lost 3 bases and the J gene lost 9 bases, with 12 bases spanning the gap. The CDR3 DNA is TGTGCCAGCAGTTTGGGGCAGGGGACTTCACCCCTCCACTTT. This gives the protein CASSLGQGTSPLHF. The full variable domain, in which reference TRBV28 and TRBJ1-6 provide the parts outside the CDR3, is DVKVTQSSRYLVKRTGEKVFLECVQDMDHENMFWYRQDPGLGLRLIYFSYDVKMKEKGDIPEGYSVSREKKERFSLILESASTNQTSMYLCASSLGQGTSPLHFGNGTRLTVT.

This chain links TRBV9 with TRBJ2-5, with D perhaps matching TRBD2 (5 bases). Gene TRBJ2-7 matches the end of the DNA better, so the J call may be wrong. Germline V gives CDR1 SGDLS, CDR2 YYNGEE. The CDR3 is 14 residues long. The CDR3 DNA reads TGTGCCAGCAGCGCCGGGGTTCCCTACTACGAGCAGTACTTC. It is translated as CASSAGVPYYEQYF.

This chain uses TRBV27 with TRBJ2-5, with a tentative D call TRBD2 (5 bases). The CDR3 covers 14 residues. V was trimmed by 5 bases and J by 11 bases, leaving 21 bases between them. Germline CDR1 is MNHEY and CDR2 is SMNVEV (reference sequence). Written as DNA, the CDR3 is TGTGCCAGCAGTCAAAATGCCGCCGGGAAGGAGCAGTACTTC. Its protein product is CASSQNAAGKEQYF.

V and J are TRBV9 and TRBJ2-5; perhaps TRBD2 as D (6 bases). The J call is uncertain, as TRBJ2-7 better fits the DNA end. Germline V gene sequence: CDR1 SGDLS, CDR2 YYNGEE. This CDR3 region has 15 residues. CDR3 coding DNA: TGTGCCAGCAGCACCCGCGCGGGATCAGCCTACGAGCAGTACTTC. It codes for CASSTRAGSAYEQYF.

This rearrangement joins TRBV9 to TRBJ2-7; D is undetermined. V was cut by 3 bases and J by 3 bases, with 10 bases left in between. The CDR3 length is 13 residues. Germline V lookup: CDR1 SGDLS, CDR2 YYNGEE. The chain's CDR3 is CASSARPGYEQYF. The DNA of the CDR3 is TGTGCCAGCAGCGCAAGGCCGGGCTACGAGCAGTACTTC.

The J gene is TRBJ1-1, the V gene TRBV6-5; D is unclear. The V end was cut by 4 bases, the J end by 5 bases, with 17 bases between. Germline values: CDR1 MNHEY, CDR2 SVGAGI. This CDR3 is 15 amino acids long. The CDR3 loop reads CASSSYSPGETEAFF. The DNA for the CDR3 is TGTGCCAGCAGTTCCTACTCGCCGGGTGAGACTGAAGCTTTCTTT.

V gene TRBV6-5 combines with J gene TRBJ1-2; D unresolved. Trimming removed 8 bases at V and 2 bases at J, with 15 bases between. The CDR3 length is 14 residues. Germline CDR1 MNHEY, CDR2 SVGAGI. As DNA, the CDR3 is TGTGCCAGCCGCCCCCAGGCGCTAAACTATGGCTACACCTTC. As protein: CASRPQALNYGYTF.

This clone was counted between two and nine times. The V gene is TRBV19, the J gene TRBJ2-7, with 9 bases that match TRBD2. The CDR3 consists of 15 residues. Trimming cost V 2 bases and J 4 bases; bases outside gene matches: 6. Germline lookup yields CDR1 LNHDA and CDR2 SQIVND (reference sequence). The CDR3 region has the DNA TGTGCCAGTAGTATACAAGCGGGGGGACTTTACGAGCAGTACTTC. Translating gives CASSIQAGGLYEQYF.

This chain uses TRBV4-3 with TRBJ2-3, with 11 bases fitting TRBD2. CDR1 and CDR2 (germline): LGHNA, YSLEER. J lost 4 bases, V lost 0 bases, and 3 bases had no gene match. This CDR3 has 16 residues. The CDR3 DNA follows: TGCGCCAGCAGCCAAGAAGTACTAGCGGGAGCAGATACGCAGTATTTT. This codes for CASSQEVLAGADTQYF.

The chain joins TRBV27 to TRBJ2-1; unclear D gene. Germline V CDR1 and CDR2: MNHEY, SMNVEV (reference sequence). V was cut by 2 bases and J by 9 bases, with 14 bases left in between. The length of the CDR3 is 14 residues. CDR3 sequence (DNA): TGTGCCAGCAGTTTAGACTCCTCTGGCGGTGAGCAGTTCTTC. This sequence encodes CASSLDSSGGEQFF.

The genes are TRBV9 and TRBJ1-1, with unresolved D. Germline CDR1 and CDR2: SGDLS and YYNGEE. Trimming took off 4 bases at V and 2 bases at J, with 12 bases between the two ends. The CDR3 is made up of 14 amino acids. CDR3 DNA: TGTGCCAGCAGCCCCGTGGGCTTTAACACTGAAGCTTTCTTT. Translated: CASSPVGFNTEAFF.

Turning to this clone: At one of its ends the junction is not consistent with the germline gene, which may arise from a read error. This specimen includes other DNA sequences encoding the same CDR3. This sequence joins TRBV6-1 and TRBJ2-7; the match to TRBD1 covers 9 bases. Germline lookup yields CDR1 MNHNS and CDR2 SASEGT. The CDR3 length is 15 residues. The CDR3 protein is CASSVGTGLSYEQYF. The CDR3, as DNA: TGTGCTAGCAGTGTGGGGACAGGGCTCTCCTACGAGCAGTACTTC.

This clone occurred a few times. The rearrangement joins TRBV9 to TRBJ2-3, with D perhaps matching TRBD1 (5 bases). This CDR3 region has 13 residues. Germline V gives CDR1 SGDLS, CDR2 YYNGEE. Trimming pared 1 base from V and 4 bases from J, leaving 7 bases between. CDR3 loop: CASSVRGADTQYF. The DNA for the CDR3 is TGTGCCAGCAGCGTAAGGGGCGCAGATACGCAGTATTTT.

This chain connects TRBV27 to TRBJ2-7; the match to TRBD1 covers 7 bases. This CDR3 is 15 amino acids long. Germline-derived CDR1 and CDR2 are MNHEY and SMNVEV (reference sequence). Losses at the gene ends were 0 bases for V and 2 bases for J; bases not matched to a gene: 4. DNA for the CDR3: TGTGCCAGCAGTTTATCGGGTAGGGGGCCCTACGAGCAGTACTTC. Its translation is CASSLSGRGPYEQYF.

The rearrangement uses TRBV4-1 and TRBJ1-5, with a possible D match to TRBD1 (5 bases). The CDR3 totals 16 residues. The ends were cut back, 4 bases at V and 3 bases at J, with 16 bases in the middle. The germline V gene encodes CDR1 MGHRA and CDR2 YSYEKL. The CDR3 here is CASSPIGDRHNQPQHF. The CDR3 DNA is TGCGCCAGCAGCCCCATCGGAGACAGACACAATCAGCCCCAGCATTTT.

This sequence joins TRBV5-1 and TRBJ1-1, with D tentatively TRBD1 (5 bases). V dropped 4 bases and J dropped 1 base, with 14 bases sitting between them. CDR1 and CDR2 from the germline V gene are SGHRS and YFSETQ. This CDR3 spans 15 amino acids. The CDR3 reads CASSGGYGENTEAFF. CDR3 DNA sequence: TGCGCCAGCAGCGGGGGGTACGGGGAGAACACTGAAGCTTTCTTT.

This sequence joins TRBV4-3 and TRBJ2-3, with D tentatively TRBD2 (5 bases). The germline V gene has CDR1 LGHNA and CDR2 YSLEER. This CDR3 region has 14 residues. Trimming stripped 2 bases from V and 4 bases from J, with 10 bases between. CDR3 in amino acids: CASSQWLAADTQYF. The CDR3 nucleotides read TGCGCCAGCAGCCAATGGCTAGCAGCAGATACGCAGTATTTT.

The V call is TRBV20-1, the J call TRBJ1-4; D ambiguous. The CDR3 is 11 residues long. V gave up 1 base and J gave up 7 bases, with 4 bases separating them. In germline, CDR1 is DFQATT, CDR2 SNEGSKA (reference sequence). The chain's CDR3 is CSARVLEKLFF. CDR3 coding DNA: TGCAGTGCTAGAGTTCTTGAAAAACTGTTTTTT.

The chain has TRBV7-9 and TRBJ2-3; no firm D call. The germline V gene encodes CDR1 SEHNR and CDR2 FQNEAQ (reference sequence). This CDR3 is built from 12 residues. The V end was cut by 3 bases, the J end by 4 bases, with 5 bases between. The CDR3 sequence is CASSFRADTQYF. The CDR3 nucleotides read TGTGCCAGCAGCTTTCGCGCAGATACGCAGTATTTT. The full variable domain, its missing parts supplied by reference TRBV7-9 and TRBJ2-3, is DTGVSQNPRHKITKRGQNVTFRCDPISEHNRLYWYRQTLGQGPEFLTYFQNEAQLEKSRLLSDRFSAERPKGSFSTLEIQRTEQGDSAMYLCASSFRADTQYFGPGTRLTVL.

This chain links TRBV5-4 with TRBJ1-1, with D perhaps matching TRBD1 (5 bases). From germline, CDR1 is SGHNT and CDR2 YYREEE (reference sequence). CDR3 size: 17 residues. V lost 2 bases and J 0 bases, leaving 17 bases between the germline ends. The CDR3 nucleotides are TGTGCCAGCAGCTTTGGGGGTGCGGGGTACATGAACACTGAAGCTTTCTTT. This translates into CASSFGGAGYMNTEAFF.

V gene TRBV5-8 combines with J gene TRBJ1-2; possibly TRBD1 for D (5 bases). CDR3 size: 17 residues. V dropped 9 bases and J dropped 1 base, with 25 bases sitting between them. CDR1 is SGHTS, CDR2 YDEGEE, per germline. As DNA, the CDR3 is TGTGCCAACTCCGACGGCGCAGGGCAAGCCCTTAACTATGGCTACACCTTC. It translates to CANSDGAGQALNYGYTF.

The V call is TRBV5-4, the J call TRBJ1-1; D unresolved. The CDR3 length is 13 residues. The germline V gene has CDR1 SGHNT and CDR2 YYREEE (reference sequence). V was shortened by 2 bases and J by 3 bases, with 8 bases between the two germline ends. The CDR3 nucleotides read TGTGCCAGCAGCTTAACACAGTACACTGAAGCTTTCTTT. It codes for CASSLTQYTEAFF.